The 20 T cell receptor beta chains in this list originate from one sample, sequenced in a study of OX40 agonist ivuxolimab in advanced cancers. Sequencing used immunoSEQ multiplex PCR; TCRdb keeps in-frame clones, though not all of them. The repertoire includes fewer than 25,000 clones, 80% to 85% of them detected once, and just over 35% sits in the top ten. The specimen comprised CD4+ or CD8+ T cells sorted from blood, sampled in a trial of the OX40 agonist ivuxolimab. All receptors derive from an adult with an advanced solid tumor such as melanoma, head and neck, liver or kidney cancer.

The table lists this clone with a count of one. The chain carries TRBV11-2 and TRBJ2-1, with D hard to call. The CDR3 consists of 11 residues. Germline CDR1 and CDR2: SGHAT and FQNNGV. V shed 6 bases and J shed 4 bases, with 4 bases lying between them. CDR3 nucleotide sequence: TGTGCCAGCAGGGGGTACAATGAGCAGTTCTTC. Its protein is CASRGYNEQFF.

This chain links TRBV2 with TRBJ2-1; D perhaps matches TRBD2 (5 bases). CDR1 and CDR2 (germline): SNHLY, FYNNEI. V lost 3 bases, J lost 4 bases, and 7 bases lay in between. The CDR3 totals 13 residues. In DNA form, the CDR3 reads TGTGCCAGCAGTGATGGACTTTACAATGAGCAGTTCTTC. This codes for CASSDGLYNEQFF.

V is TRBV9 and J is TRBJ2-2; tentative D call: TRBD2 (6 bases). Germline assignment: CDR1 SGDLS and CDR2 YYNGEE. The CDR3 is 13 amino acids. Between the trimmed V and J ends, which lost 4 bases and 6 bases, there was a span of 10 bases. Written as DNA, the CDR3 is TGTGCCAGCAGCCTCGGGAGTCCCGGGGAGCTGTTTTTT. It translates to CASSLGSPGELFF.

This clone has a handful of counts. The CDR3 DNA sequence: TGCGCCAGCAGCCAAGTGGGCTCTGGAAACACCATATATTTT. This codes for CASSQVGSGNTIYF. The chain employs TRBV4-1 and TRBJ1-3, with no clear D. The germline V and J ends were trimmed by 1 base and 0 bases, with 4 bases remaining between them. CDR3 length: 14 residues. Germline V CDR1 and CDR2: MGHRA, YSYEKL.

This clone has only one observation. V gene TRBV6-5 combines with J gene TRBJ2-7; TRBD1 agrees at 9 bases. CDR3 length: 15 residues. The V segment lost 0 bases and the J segment 6 bases; nucleotides outside the gene matches: 6. Germline CDR1 is MNHEY and CDR2 is SVGAGI. The CDR3 nucleotides are TGTGCCAGCAGTTACTCAATGGACAGGGGCTTCGAGCAGTACTTC. Encoded protein: CASSYSMDRGFEQYF.

The DNA of the CDR3 is TGTGCCAGCAGCTCGCCTAGGCGGGGGGAGACCCAGTACTTC. Protein product: CASSSPRRGETQYF. V gene TRBV11-2 combines with J gene TRBJ2-5; 7 nucleotides agree with TRBD2. Germline V gene lookup returns CDR1 SGHAT and CDR2 FQNNGV. V dropped 4 bases and J dropped 5; count of bases not matched to a gene: 7. There are 14 residues in the CDR3.

The chain recombines TRBV19 with TRBJ2-7; D unclear. The CDR3 extends over 14 amino acids. CDR1 and CDR2 (germline): LNHDA, SQIVND (reference sequence). V was pared by 9 bases and J by 2 bases, with 17 bases between. The CDR3 reads CASLPIQGPYEQYF. The CDR3 DNA is TGTGCCAGCTTACCTATCCAAGGACCCTACGAGCAGTACTTC.

In DNA form, the CDR3 reads TGTGCCAGCAGCTTAGGTTATGAGCAGTTCTTC. Residues: CASSLGYEQFF. This chain uses TRBV5-6 with TRBJ2-1; D gene ambiguous. Trimming removed 2 bases at V and 8 bases at J, with 5 bases between. CDR1 is SGHDT and CDR2 is YYEEEE in the germline V gene. The CDR3 loop spans 11 amino acids.

V is TRBV6-5 and J is TRBJ1-6, with D possibly matching TRBD1 (5 bases). Trimming took 0 bases from V and 6 from J, leaving 12 bases between them. The germline gives CDR1 MNHEY, CDR2 SVGAGI. The CDR3 extends over 16 amino acids. Here the CDR3 DNA reads TGTGCCAGCAGTTACTCGATCCCAGGGAGTAATTCACCCCTCCACTTT. Its translation is CASSYSIPGSNSPLHF.

This clone was seen a few times. The V and J genes are TRBV10-3 and TRBJ2-3; 7 positions agree with TRBD2. V lost 11 bases, J lost 3 bases, and 11 bases stayed unmatched. Per germline, CDR1 ENHRY and CDR2 SYGVKD. The CDR3 is 14 residues long. The CDR3 DNA is TGTGCCGCCGCGGGAGCAGGGAGTACAGATACGCAGTATTTT. It encodes CAAAGAGSTDTQYF.

The chain's CDR3 is CASSFRAGGAYEQYF. In nucleotides, the CDR3 is TGTGCCAGCAGTTTTCGAGCGGGAGGGGCCTACGAGCAGTACTTC. V usage is TRBV27 and J usage is TRBJ2-7, with 10 bases identical to TRBD2. Germline-derived CDR1 and CDR2 are MNHEY and SMNVEV (reference sequence). The CDR3 consists of 15 residues. The V segment lost 3 bases and the J segment 2 bases; nucleotides outside the gene matches: 4.

The CDR3 loop reads CARIFYEQYF. Here the CDR3 DNA reads TGTGCCCGTATTTTCTACGAGCAGTACTTC. The chain joins TRBV11-2 to TRBJ2-7, with unresolved D. This CDR3 contains 10 residues. Germline CDR1 SGHAT, CDR2 FQNNGV. The V and J ends lost 11 bases and 3 bases respectively, with 8 bases between them.

This CDR3 reads CASSYSEGPPGELFF. The CDR3 DNA follows: TGTGCCAGCAGTTACTCAGAAGGGCCACCCGGGGAGCTGTTTTTT. The chain has TRBV6-5 and TRBJ2-2, with D unresolved. Germline assignment: CDR1 MNHEY and CDR2 SVGAGI. This CDR3 is 15 amino acids long. V was shortened by 0 bases and J by 6 bases, with 11 bases between the two germline ends.

This clone was detected only once. This chain uses TRBV6-1 with TRBJ2-5, with D maybe TRBD2 (5 bases). Trimming left V 7 bases short and J 5 bases short, with 14 bases between. The CDR3 has 13 amino acids. Germline-derived CDR1 and CDR2 are MNHNS and SASEGT. The CDR3 spells CASTRTPGETQYF. The CDR3 DNA reads as TGTGCCAGCACCAGGACTCCCGGGGAGACCCAGTACTTC.

This clone came up once. The J gene is TRBJ2-2, the V gene TRBV5-1; maybe TRBD1 (5 bases). Germline V gene data show CDR1 as SGHRS and CDR2 as YFSETQ. This CDR3 is 15 amino acids long. V lost 0 bases and J lost 3, with 9 bases in between. The CDR3 nucleotides are TGCGCCAGCAGCTTGGGCCAGGGCTACACCGGGGAGCTGTTTTTT. Its translation: CASSLGQGYTGELFF.

The V gene is TRBV14, the J gene TRBJ1-2; 8 bases map to TRBD1. The CDR3 length is 15 residues. Trimming at V came to 0 bases and at J to 8 bases, leaving 8 bases not matched to a gene. Germline V lookup: CDR1 SGHDN, CDR2 FVKESK. CDR3 nucleotides: TGTGCCAGCAGCCAAGAGTGGCAGGGGGCATGGGGCTACACCTTC. Translating it yields CASSQEWQGAWGYTF.

This chain links TRBV9 with TRBJ2-1; the match to TRBD2 covers 15 bases. The CDR3 is made up of 17 amino acids. Germline V gene sequence: CDR1 SGDLS, CDR2 YYNGEE. J gave up 5 bases and V 4 bases, and 7 bases lay outside the gene matches. CDR3 coding DNA: TGTGCCAGCAGCTCTGGACTAGCGGGAGGGCACCACAATGAGCAGTTCTTC. Its translation: CASSSGLAGGHHNEQFF.

V is TRBV6-5 and J is TRBJ2-7; tentative D call: TRBD2 (6 bases). Trimming left V 3 bases short and J 6 bases short, with 12 bases between. Per the germline V gene, CDR1 is MNHEY and CDR2 is SVGAGI. The length of the CDR3 is 13 residues. The CDR3: CASSYQEGLEQYF. Here the CDR3 DNA reads TGTGCCAGCAGTTATCAGGAGGGGCTCGAGCAGTACTTC.

The chain recombines TRBV6-6 with TRBJ1-5; D not resolved. The CDR3 has 15 residues. With 2 bases removed from V and 0 bases from J, the gap between germline ends came to 8 bases. Germline V CDR1 and CDR2: MNHNY, SVGAGI (reference sequence). CDR3 sequence reads: CASSYRHDSNQPQHF. CDR3 sequence (DNA): TGTGCCAGCAGTTACAGGCACGATAGCAATCAGCCCCAGCATTTT.

This chain connects TRBV5-6 to TRBJ1-2; no clear D gene. The CDR3 consists of 12 residues. CDR1 is SGHDT and CDR2 is YYEEEE in the germline V gene. Trimming took 3 bases from V and 8 from J, leaving 11 bases between them. The CDR3, as DNA: TGTGCCAGCAGCTCATCTCCTGGAGGCTACACCTTC. Protein: CASSSSPGGYTF.